Presented here are 2 T cell receptor beta chains from one specimen sequenced in a study of T cells in Graves' hyperthyroidism and ophthalmopathy. Amplification yielded TCR beta CDR3 regions, with RNA transcripts as the source. A set of HTBI primers served as the primers for a first-round RT-PCR of the TCR CDR3. TCRdb fed the multiplex PCR reads into MiXCR, producing one record per CDR3 protein. In the table there are around 340,000 distinct CDR3 sequences, about 17% of which are singletons. Sequencing was done on a sample of blood. These receptor sequences come from a woman aged 25 to 39 with Graves' hyperthyroidism that later progressed to Graves' ophthalmopathy.

The CDR3 reads CASSLSGTSGSTDTQYF. As DNA, the CDR3 is TGTGCCAGCAGCTTATCCGGGACTAGTGGGAGCACAGATACGCAGTATTTT. The chain carries TRBV7-8 and TRBJ2-3; 8 bases are a match to TRBD2. The CDR3 covers 17 residues. CDR1 and CDR2 (germline): SGHVS, FQNEAQ. J gave up 0 bases and V 2 bases, and 7 bases lay outside the gene matches.

The chain couples TRBV5-1 to TRBJ2-7; unclear D gene. There are 15 residues in the CDR3. Germline V gene data show CDR1 as SGHRS and CDR2 as YFSETQ. V gave up 4 bases and J gave up 1 base, with 15 bases separating them. In DNA, the CDR3 is TGCGCCAGCAGCGGCCGGTACGCAGGATCCTACGAGCAGTACTTC. Its protein product is CASSGRYAGSYEQYF.